The 13 T cell receptor beta chains below come from one sample, sequenced in a study of CD8 T cells in ankylosing spondylitis. TCRdb independently ran MiXCR on the 5' RACE reads; one entry per CDR3 protein. The sample shows 150,000 to 200,000 distinct CDR3 sequences, around a tenth of them seen only once. The specimen sequenced was blood, either unsorted or a sorted T cell fraction (not recorded which). These receptors originate from a male donor with ankylosing spondylitis or in good health (not recorded which).

This clonotype was picked up many times. The J gene is TRBJ1-4, the V gene TRBV29-1; 9 bases are a match to TRBD1. The CDR3 sequence is 13 residues long. The junction had 4 bases not matched to a gene; V was cut back by 4 bases and J by 7 bases. The germline gives CDR1 SQVTM, CDR2 ANQGSEA. The CDR3 sequence is CSVAWTGAEKLFF. DNA of the CDR3: TGCAGCGTTGCTTGGACAGGGGCTGAAAAACTGTTTTTT. Together with reference TRBV29-1 and TRBJ1-4, the CDR3 gives the full variable domain: SAVISQKPSRDICQRGTSLTIQCQVDSQVTMMFWYRQQPGQSLTLIATANQGSEATYESGFVIDKFPISRPNLTFSTLTVSNMSPEDSSIYLCSVAWTGAEKLFFGSGTQLSVL.

The rearrangement uses TRBV5-5 and TRBJ1-2; D might be TRBD1 (5 bases). Trimming shortened V by 2 bases and J by 4 bases, and 12 bases separated the two germline ends. CDR3 length: 14 amino acids. CDR1 is SGHKS, CDR2 YYEKEE, per germline (reference sequence). The CDR3 sequence is CASSLGEEGYGYTF. CDR3 DNA sequence: TGTGCCAGCAGCTTAGGGGAAGAAGGCTATGGCTACACCTTC.

The chain couples TRBV28 to TRBJ1-6; TRBD1 agrees at 7 bases. CDR1 and CDR2 from the germline V gene are MDHEN and SYDVKM. This CDR3 has 15 amino acids. Trimming cost V 4 bases and J 7 bases; bases outside gene matches: 7. The CDR3 DNA reads TGTGCCAGCAGTTCCAGGGACAGCTTCAATTCACCCCTCCACTTT. As protein: CASSSRDSFNSPLHF.

This clonotype has more than one count but fewer than ten. This sequence joins TRBV6-5 and TRBJ1-3; D perhaps matches TRBD1 (6 bases). V was pared by 2 bases and J by 0 bases, with 11 bases between. There are 16 residues in the CDR3. Germline CDR1 and CDR2: MNHEY and SVGAGI. The CDR3 reads CASSYATGYSGNTIYF. CDR3 bases: TGTGCCAGCAGTTACGCGACAGGTTACTCTGGAAACACCATATATTTT.

The genes are TRBV11-2 and TRBJ2-1, with 9 bases aligning to TRBD1. CDR3 length: 15 amino acids. The trim removed 5 bases at V and 8 bases at J, leaving 10 bases unmatched. Germline CDR1 reads SGHAT; CDR2 reads FQNNGV. The CDR3 is CASSTRDRVGDEQFF. CDR3 DNA: TGTGCCAGCAGCACCCGGGACAGGGTCGGGGATGAGCAGTTCTTC.

This clonotype occurred many times. The chain is built from TRBV9 and TRBJ1-4; D uncertain. This CDR3 is 15 amino acids long. Germline CDR1 is SGDLS and CDR2 is YYNGEE. Trimming removed 5 bases from V and 0 bases from J, with 11 bases in between. The CDR3 is CASSPFGATNEKLFF. The DNA for the CDR3 is TGTGCCAGCAGTCCATTCGGGGCAACTAATGAAAAACTGTTTTTT.

The rearrangement links TRBV5-5 to TRBJ2-7; the D call may be TRBD1 or TRBD2 (7 bases each). This CDR3 spans 16 amino acids. V lost 4 bases, J lost 2 bases, and 19 bases lay in between. From germline, CDR1 is SGHKS and CDR2 YYEKEE (reference sequence). The CDR3 bases are TGTGCCAGCAGCCCCAGGGGGGGGCGCGAAGCCTACGAGCAGTACTTC. The encoded protein is CASSPRGGREAYEQYF.

The V call is TRBV28, the J call TRBJ2-1; 8 bases fit TRBD1. This CDR3 contains 16 residues. Germline V lookup: CDR1 MDHEN, CDR2 SYDVKM. The trim removed 4 bases at V and 4 bases at J, leaving 9 bases unmatched. This CDR3 reads CASSSPTGGTYNEQFF. The CDR3 nucleotides read TGTGCCAGCAGTTCACCAACAGGGGGAACGTACAATGAGCAGTTCTTC.

In this sample, this clonotype turned up many times. DNA for the CDR3: TGTGCCATCAGCCCACAGGGGGTGGGCACTGAAGCTTTCTTT. Encoded protein: CAISPQGVGTEAFF. The chain joins TRBV10-3 to TRBJ1-1; 8 bases are a match to TRBD1. V was pared by 6 bases and J by 4 bases, with 7 bases of the junction left unmatched. This CDR3 contains 14 residues. Germline CDR1 reads ENHRY; CDR2 reads SYGVKD.

This sequence joins TRBV20-1 and TRBJ1-1; TRBD1 agrees at 8 bases. This CDR3 has 15 amino acids. V shed 5 bases and J 1 base; nucleotides not matched to a gene: 9. The germline CDR1 and CDR2 sequences are DFQATT and SNEGSKA (reference sequence). The CDR3 DNA follows: TGCAGTGCTGGGGACAGGAGTACCTCGAACACTGAAGCTTTCTTT. Its translation is CSAGDRSTSNTEAFF.

This chain links TRBV7-2 with TRBJ1-6, with D possibly TRBD1 on 5 matching bases. The ends were cut back, 7 bases at V and 1 base at J, with 14 bases in the middle. Germline assignment: CDR1 SGHTA and CDR2 FQGNSA. The CDR3 extends over 16 amino acids. The CDR3 region has the DNA TGTGCCAGCACCTTGGGGGGGAGGTCCTATAATTCACCCCTCCACTTT. It yields the protein CASTLGGRSYNSPLHF.

The chain uses TRBV3-1 and TRBJ2-5; D is uncertain. The CDR3 is 15 residues long. The V end was cut by 4 bases, the J end by 5 bases, with 17 bases between. Germline CDR1 LGHDT, CDR2 YNNKEL (reference sequence). CDR3 in DNA: TGTGCCAGCAGCCGGTCGATTATGTATGTGGAGACCCAGTACTTC. It translates to CASSRSIMYVETQYF.

V is TRBV6-2 or TRBV6-3 and J is TRBJ1-2, with 9 bases lining up with TRBD1. Germline assignment: CDR1 MNHEY and CDR2 SVGEGT. The CDR3 sequence is 15 residues long. V shed 2 bases and J 4 bases; nucleotides not matched to a gene: 5. CDR3 coding DNA: TGTGCCAGCAGTTACCCGGGACAGGGACGCTATGGCTACACCTTC. Its translation: CASSYPGQGRYGYTF.